This T cell receptor (beta chain) was identified in a study of regulatory T cells in long-lasting Graves disease. Investigators prepared the TCR beta libraries by applying iRepertoire HTBI primers and Arm-PCR of CDR3 regions. Each CDR3 protein gets one entry after TCRdb re-called the multiplex PCR reads with MiXCR. The sample gives a few hundred thousand distinct CDR3 sequences, about 23% of which show up once; 25% to 30% is in the top ten. This clonotype turned up a few times. Regarding time point: persistent/refractory GD, antithyroid drugs over 5 years with positive TRAb. The authors made the TCR library using RNA they extracted from PBMCs. Trimming cost V 1 base and J 1 base; bases outside gene matches: 4. The CDR3 consists of 15 residues. CDR1 SGHRS and CDR2 YFSETQ come from the germline V gene.

The sequence came from a middle-aged woman with Graves disease. The source material was peripheral blood mononuclear cells (PBMCs), sampled when the disease was refractory, from a patient treated with antithyroid drugs. This sequence joins TRBV5-1 and TRBJ2-7; 8 bases fit TRBD2. This chain's CDR3 is CASSLNSGASYEQYF. The CDR3 nucleotides are TGCGCCAGCAGCTTGAATAGCGGGGCTTCCTACGAGCAGTACTTC.